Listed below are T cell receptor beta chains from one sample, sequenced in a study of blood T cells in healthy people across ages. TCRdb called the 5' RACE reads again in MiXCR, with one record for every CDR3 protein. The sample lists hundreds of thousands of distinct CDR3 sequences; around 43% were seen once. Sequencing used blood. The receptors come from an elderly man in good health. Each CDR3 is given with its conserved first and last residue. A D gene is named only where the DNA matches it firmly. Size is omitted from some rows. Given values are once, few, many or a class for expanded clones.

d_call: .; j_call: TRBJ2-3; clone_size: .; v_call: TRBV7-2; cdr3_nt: TGTGCCAGCAGCTTTTCTGGACAGTATAGCACAGATACGCAGTATTTT; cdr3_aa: CASSFSGQYSTDTQYF
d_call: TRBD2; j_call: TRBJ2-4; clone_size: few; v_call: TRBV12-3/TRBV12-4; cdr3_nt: TGTGCCAGCAGTTTACTGGCAGGGAGGGAGCAGTACTTC; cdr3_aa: CASSLLAGREQYF
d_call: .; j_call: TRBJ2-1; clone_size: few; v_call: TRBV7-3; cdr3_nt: TGTGCCAGCAGCTCAACTTTAGCGGTCGCCTACAATGAGCAGTTCTTC; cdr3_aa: CASSSTLAVAYNEQFF
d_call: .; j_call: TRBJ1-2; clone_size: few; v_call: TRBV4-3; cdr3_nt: TGCGCCAGCAGCCAAGTAGAGGGGAACTATGGCTACACCTTC; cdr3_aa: CASSQVEGNYGYTF
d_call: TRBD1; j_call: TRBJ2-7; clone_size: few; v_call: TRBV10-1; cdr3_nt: TGCGCCAGCAGTGCGGGACAGCTATCCTACGAGCAGTACTTC; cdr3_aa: CASSAGQLSYEQYF
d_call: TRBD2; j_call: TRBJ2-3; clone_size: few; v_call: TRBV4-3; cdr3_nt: TGCGCCAGCAGCCAAGCCCCCGATAGCGGGGGGGAGGCAGATACGCAGTATTTT; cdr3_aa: CASSQAPDSGGEADTQYF
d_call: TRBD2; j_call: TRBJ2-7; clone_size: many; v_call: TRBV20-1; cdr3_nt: TGCAGTGCTATCGGACTAGCGGGAGTTCAGGGCGAGCAGTACTTC; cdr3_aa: CSAIGLAGVQGEQYF
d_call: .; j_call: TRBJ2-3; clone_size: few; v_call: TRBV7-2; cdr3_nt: TGTGCCGGCGGACTGGACCTCGGCACAGATACGCAGTATTTT; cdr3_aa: CAGGLDLGTDTQYF
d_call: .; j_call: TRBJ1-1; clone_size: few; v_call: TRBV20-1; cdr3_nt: TGCAGTGCTAGAGACCTTCAATGGAACACTGAAGCTTTCTTT; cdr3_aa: CSARDLQWNTEAFF
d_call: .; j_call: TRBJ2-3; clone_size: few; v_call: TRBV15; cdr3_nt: TGTGCCACCAGCAGAGGAGACTTCACAGATACGCAGTATTTT; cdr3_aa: CATSRGDFTDTQYF
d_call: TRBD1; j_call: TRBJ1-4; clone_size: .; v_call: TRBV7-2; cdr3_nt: TGTGCCAGCAGCGTATACCGGGACAGGGGCAAAAAACTGTTTTTT; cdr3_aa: CASSVYRDRGKKLFF
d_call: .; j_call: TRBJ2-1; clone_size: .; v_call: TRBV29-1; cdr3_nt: TGCAGCGTTGAAGGACAGGCTAAGAGGAATGAGCAGTTCTTC; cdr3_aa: CSVEGQAKRNEQFF
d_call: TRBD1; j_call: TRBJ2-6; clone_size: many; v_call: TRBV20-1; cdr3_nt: TGCAGTGCTAGAGATCTTCGGACAGGCATCTCTGGGGCCAACGTCCTGACTTTC; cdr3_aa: CSARDLRTGISGANVLTF
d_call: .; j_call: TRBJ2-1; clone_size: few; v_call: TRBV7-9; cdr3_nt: TGTGCCAGCAGCTTCAGGACGAGCTCCTACAATGAGCAGTTCTTC; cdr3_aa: CASSFRTSSYNEQFF
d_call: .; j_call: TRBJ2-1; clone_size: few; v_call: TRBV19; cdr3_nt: TGTGCCAGTACCACAAACAGGAACCTTTTCTACAATGAGCAGTTCTTC; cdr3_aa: CASTTNRNLFYNEQFF
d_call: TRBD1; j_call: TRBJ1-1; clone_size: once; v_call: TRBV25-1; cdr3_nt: TGTACCAGCTCAGGACAGGCGAACACTGAAGCTTTCTTT; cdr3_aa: CTSSGQANTEAFF
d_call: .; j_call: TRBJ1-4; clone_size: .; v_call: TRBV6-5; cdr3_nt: TGTGCCAGCAGTTACGACGGGACAACTAATGAAAAACTGTTTTTT; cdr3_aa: CASSYDGTTNEKLFF